Each of the 12 T cell receptor beta chains below was sequenced from the same sample in a study of blood T cell repertoires in COVID-19 (dated by TCRdb to 2019 to 2021). The method was the immunoSEQ multiplex PCR assay. TCRdb carries this immuneACCESS record with in-frame sequences only. Its versions omit some clonotypes, under half of them owing to an unresolved V gene in the studies checked, with the rest unexplained. This sample comprises about 240,000 clones, approximately 85% of them detected only once. The ten largest clones represent 9.5% to 15% of the sample. Source material: peripheral blood. These receptors came from a woman aged 55-69 years with active or convalescent COVID-19.

This clone was seen only a few times. The V and J genes are TRBV5-8 and TRBJ2-7; D gene ambiguous. The V gene's germline CDR1 is SGHTS and CDR2 YDEGEE. The CDR3 extends over 12 amino acids. Trimming removed 5 bases at V and 6 bases at J, with 12 bases between. DNA for the CDR3: TGTGCCAGCAGACCCCCGGGTGGCGAGCAGTACTTC. Protein product: CASRPPGGEQYF.

The chain couples TRBV4-1 to TRBJ2-5, with 14 bases aligning to TRBD2. Looked up from germline, CDR1 is MGHRA and CDR2 is YSYEKL. V shed 1 base, J shed 5 bases, and the junction held 0 bases outside the gene matches. This CDR3 has 15 residues. CDR3 in amino acids: CASSQGTSGGETQYF. CDR3 nucleotide sequence: TGCGCCAGCAGCCAAGGGACTAGCGGGGGGGAGACCCAGTACTTC.

V usage is TRBV5-1 and J usage is TRBJ2-3; 9 bases fit TRBD2. This CDR3 comprises 17 residues. V lost 0 bases, J lost 1 base, and 6 bases stayed unmatched. The germline V gene encodes CDR1 SGHRS and CDR2 YFSETQ. Here the CDR3 reads CASSLALAGPGTDTQYF. In DNA form, the CDR3 reads TGCGCCAGCAGCTTGGCCCTAGCGGGGCCAGGCACAGATACGCAGTATTTT.

The chain combines TRBV19 with TRBJ2-2; maybe TRBD2 (5 bases). The germline V gene has CDR1 LNHDA and CDR2 SQIVND (reference sequence). This CDR3 comprises 15 residues. V lost 6 bases, J lost 2 bases, and 13 bases lay in between. The CDR3 here is CASSLNPSNTGELFF. CDR3 DNA sequence: TGTGCCAGTAGCCTTAACCCTAGCAACACCGGGGAGCTGTTTTTT.

This clone has only a few counts. The rearrangement links TRBV3-1 (or the pseudogene TRBV3-2) to TRBJ1-4; 8 bases are shared with TRBD1. The length of the CDR3 is 14 residues. V trimming: 4 bases; J trimming: 7 bases; junction bases outside the gene matches: 5. Germline V CDR1 and CDR2: LGHDT, YNNKEL (reference sequence). CDR3 nucleotide sequence: TGTGCCAGCAGCCCGGACAGGGACGGTGAAAAACTGTTTTTT. This translates into CASSPDRDGEKLFF.

This sequence joins TRBV11-2 and TRBJ2-7; D perhaps matches TRBD1 (6 bases). V dropped 1 base and J dropped 6 bases, with 10 bases sitting between them. Germline-derived CDR1 and CDR2 are SGHAT and FQNNGV. The CDR3 is made up of 13 amino acids. In DNA, the CDR3 is TGTGCCAGCAGCTTAGGCAGGGGTAGCGAGCAGTACTTC. This gives the protein CASSLGRGSEQYF.

This clone turned up a few times. V gene TRBV2 combines with J gene TRBJ2-2; 9 bases map to TRBD1. The CDR3 has 15 amino acids. The germline CDR1 and CDR2 sequences are SNHLY and FYNNEI. Unmatched junction bases numbered 11, after V lost 8 bases and J lost 7 bases. The CDR3 nucleotides are TGTGCCAGCCGGGACAGGGAAGTGGGCCACGGGGAGCTGTTTTTT. Its protein product is CASRDREVGHGELFF.

The genes are TRBV5-1 and TRBJ2-2; 10 bases are a match to TRBD2. V lost 8 bases, J lost 6 bases, and 10 bases stayed unmatched. CDR3 length: 15 residues. Germline CDR1 reads SGHRS; CDR2 reads YFSETQ. The DNA for the CDR3 is TGCGCCAGAAGAATAGCGGGGGGTGAGGCCGGGGAGCTGTTTTTT. Its translation: CARRIAGGEAGELFF.

This clone showed up just a few times. The rearrangement links TRBV18 to TRBJ1-4; 7 nucleotides agree with TRBD1. With V trimmed by 3 bases and J by 7 bases, 11 bases remained unmatched. This CDR3 region has 16 residues. CDR1 and CDR2 from the germline V gene are KGHSH and LQKENI. CDR3 in DNA: TGTGCCAGCTCACCGTTTCATGGACAGGAGTTTGAAAAACTGTTTTTT. As protein: CASSPFHGQEFEKLFF.

The chain carries TRBV6-2 or TRBV6-3 and TRBJ2-7, with TRBD2 matching over 8 bases. The V gene end was trimmed by 5 bases and the J gene end by 5 bases; junction bases not matched to a gene: 5. This CDR3 is built from 13 residues. CDR1 is MNHEY and CDR2 is SVGEGT in the germline V gene. CDR3 bases: TGTGCCAGCAGTGGTAGCGGGAACCACGAGCAGTACTTC. Amino acids: CASSGSGNHEQYF.

The chain joins TRBV18 to TRBJ1-1, with unresolved D. Germline-derived CDR1 and CDR2 are KGHSH and LQKENI. The CDR3 extends over 19 amino acids. The V and J ends lost 1 base and 6 bases respectively, with 27 bases between them. In DNA form, the CDR3 reads TGTGCCAGCTCACCACTCCCAACTCAGGTTATCGGTCAGTTTGCTGAAGCTTTCTTT. It yields the protein CASSPLPTQVIGQFAEAFF.

V and J are TRBV5-6 and TRBJ2-1, with TRBD2 matching 8 bases. Looked up from germline, CDR1 is SGHDT and CDR2 is YYEEEE. This CDR3 spans 17 amino acids. Germline trimming cut 4 bases from V and 0 bases from J; bases unmatched to any gene: 9. The CDR3 sequence: CASSLAGGASSYNEQFF. In DNA form, the CDR3 reads TGTGCCAGCAGCCTGGCGGGGGGAGCGAGCTCCTACAATGAGCAGTTCTTC.